The rows below give T cell receptor beta chains drawn from one sample of a study of CD8 T cells in ankylosing spondylitis. TCRdb re-called the 5' RACE reads through MiXCR, storing one row per CDR3 protein. There are roughly 670,000 distinct CDR3 sequences in the sample; around 20% occur only once, and around a fifth lies in the top ten. The material sequenced was blood, either unsorted or a sorted T cell fraction (not recorded which). These receptors originate from a male donor with ankylosing spondylitis. Both conserved end residues are part of each CDR3. Fields, in order: D gene, clone size, V gene, J gene, CDR3 DNA, CDR3 protein. D genes are given only for firm matches. Size is stated for part of the rows, as once, few or many counts, or as a class when the clone is expanded.

TRBD2	many	TRBV5-5	TRBJ2-1	TGTGCCAGCAGCTTATCGGGCGGGGGGCTCGGGAATGAGCAGTTCTTC	CASSLSGGGLGNEQFF
-	few	TRBV10-3	TRBJ2-7	TGTGCCATCAGTGACAGGGCCTCCTACGAGCAGTACTTC	CAISDRASYEQYF
-	-	TRBV28	TRBJ2-2	TGTGCCAGCACCTACACGATTAACCCCGGGGAGCTGTTTTTT	CASTYTINPGELFF
-	few	TRBV6-1	TRBJ2-2	TGTGCCAGCAGTGAACCGGGACTCAACACCGGGGAGCTGTTTTTT	CASSEPGLNTGELFF
-	-	TRBV11-2	TRBJ1-2	TGTGCCAGCAGCTTAGCTGGCGGGGGTTTTGGCTACACCTTC	CASSLAGGGFGYTF
-	few	TRBV12-3/TRBV12-4	TRBJ2-7	TGTGCCAGCAGTTATAAGGGTTTTTACGAGCAGTACTTC	CASSYKGFYEQYF
TRBD2	-	TRBV12-3/TRBV12-4	TRBJ2-1	TGTGCCAGCAGTCTCACTAGCGGGGGGGCCGCTGAGCAGTTCTTC	CASSLTSGGAAEQFF
-	many	TRBV7-8	TRBJ1-2	TGTGCCAGCAGCTTAGCCCCAGTGCCAGACGGCTATGGCTACACCTTC	CASSLAPVPDGYGYTF
-	-	TRBV29-1	TRBJ1-1	TGCAGCGTTGCATCGAACACTGAAGCTTTCTTT	CSVASNTEAFF
-	many	TRBV12-3/TRBV12-4	TRBJ1-5	TGTGCCAGCAGTTTGGGTCCGCTGCCCGATCGGCCCCAGCATTTT	CASSLGPLPDRPQHF
-	-	TRBV12-3/TRBV12-4	TRBJ1-2	TGTGCCAGCACCCGGGCGCTGAACGCCTATGGCTACACCTTC	CASTRALNAYGYTF
TRBD1	few	TRBV12-3/TRBV12-4	TRBJ1-1	TGTGCCAGCAGCCCTCCCCCACAGGGGTTGGCTGAAGCTTTCTTT	CASSPPPQGLAEAFF
-	-	TRBV6-1	TRBJ1-4	TGTGCCAGCTTCCGGGAGGTCGGCAGTGAAAAACTGTTTTTT	CASFREVGSEKLFF
TRBD1	few	TRBV12-3/TRBV12-4	TRBJ1-2	TGTGCCAGCACCCGACAGGGGGCGGACCATGGCTACACCTTC	CASTRQGADHGYTF
TRBD1	many	TRBV12-3/TRBV12-4	TRBJ2-1	TGTGCCAGCAGCCAAGCAGTCGGGACAGGGGACAATGAGCAGTTCTTC	CASSQAVGTGDNEQFF
-	-	TRBV20-1	TRBJ1-1	TGCGCAGCTGGGACGGGGATGATTGAAGCTTTCTTT	CAAGTGMIEAFF
TRBD1	few	TRBV27	TRBJ2-1	TGTGCCAGCAGTTCTCTGACAGGGATATCTTACAATGAGCAGTTCTTC	CASSSLTGISYNEQFF
-	-	TRBV4-1	TRBJ2-7	TGCGCCAGCAGCCCTGGGGTGGAGACCTACGAGCAGTACTTC	CASSPGVETYEQYF
-	-	TRBV4-1	TRBJ2-6	TGCGCCAGCAGCCAAGATACCCAACAGAGCTCTGGGGCCAACGTCCTGACTTTC	CASSQDTQQSSGANVLTF
TRBD2	-	TRBV3-1	TRBJ2-2	TGTGCCAGCGGTGCCGGGACTAGCGCGGACGGGGAGCTGTTTTTT	CASGAGTSADGELFF
TRBD1	-	TRBV6-5	TRBJ2-5	TGTGCCAGCAGTTGGGGGACAGGGGGTCAAGAGACCCAGTACTTC	CASSWGTGGQETQYF
-	many	TRBV7-2	TRBJ1-2	TGTGCCAGCAGCGCCCGGTTAAACTATGGCTACACCTTC	CASSARLNYGYTF
-	few	TRBV21-1	TRBJ1-2	TGTGCCAGCCCCGGCATGTCGCATGGCTACACCTTC	CASPGMSHGYTF
-	-	TRBV7-3	TRBJ2-1	TGTGCCAGCAGCTCCCCCCCGAGTAATGAGCAGTTCTTC	CASSSPPSNEQFF
-	once	TRBV6-1	TRBJ2-3	TGTGCCAGCAGGGAGGGGCGGGACACAGATACGCAGTATTTT	CASREGRDTDTQYF
-	-	TRBV12-3/TRBV12-4	TRBJ1-1	TGTGCCAGCCGGCAGGTAGGGGCGAGCACTGAAGCTTTCTTT	CASRQVGASTEAFF
TRBD1	-	TRBV7-2	TRBJ2-1	TGTGCCAGCAGCTCTCACAGGGGGCTCGACAATGAGCAGTTCTTC	CASSSHRGLDNEQFF
-	few	TRBV5-1	TRBJ2-3	TGCGCCAGCAACTACCGGGGGCGAGGCACAGATACGCAGTATTTT	CASNYRGRGTDTQYF
TRBD2	few	TRBV3-1	TRBJ2-1	TGTGCCAGCAGCCAAGATGGACTAGGTGTGGATGAGCAGTTCTTC	CASSQDGLGVDEQFF
-	many	TRBV15	TRBJ2-1	TGTGCCACCAGCCGTAACAGGAACAATGAGCAGTTCTTC	CATSRNRNNEQFF
TRBD2	few	TRBV20-1	TRBJ2-7	TGCAGTGCTGGGGACTATGGCGAGCAGTACTTC	CSAGDYGEQYF
-	many	TRBV3-1	TRBJ2-3	TGTGCCAGCAGCCTGCCAGCCGGAGATACGCAGTATTTT	CASSLPAGDTQYF
-	-	TRBV12-3/TRBV12-4	TRBJ2-1	TGTGCCAGCAGCCGCATGGGCGGGATTTGGGATGAGCAGTTCTTC	CASSRMGGIWDEQFF
TRBD1	-	TRBV28	TRBJ1-5	TGTGCCAGCAGTTTATTATCGGACAGGGAGGGCAATCAGCCCCAGCATTTT	CASSLLSDREGNQPQHF
TRBD1	-	TRBV3-1	TRBJ1-3	TGTGCCAGCAGCTATGGGACAGGGGGTAGCTCTGGAAACACCATATATTTT	CASSYGTGGSSGNTIYF
TRBD1	-	TRBV5-1	TRBJ2-5	TGCGCCAGCAGCTTCAATGACAGGGCGGTGGTTCAAGAGACCCAGTACTTC	CASSFNDRAVVQETQYF
-	-	TRBV28	TRBJ1-4	TGTGCCAGCAGTTTGGGAGGTAGGGGATATGAAAAACTGTTTTTT	CASSLGGRGYEKLFF
-	few	TRBV9	TRBJ2-1	TGTGCCAGCAGCGAGACAGGCCGCCCTTACAATGAGCAGTTCTTC	CASSETGRPYNEQFF
-	-	TRBV11-2	TRBJ2-3	TGTGCCAGCAGCTCCCTTCTTTTCATTGGCCCTCCCGCTAGCACAGATACGCAGTATTTT	CASSSLLFIGPPASTDTQYF